This record covers a single TCR beta chain. Its cognate antigen has yet to be identified. Base qualities are missing; no much larger clone stands one base away. The data stem from a study of CD8 T cells in Susac syndrome (dated by TCRdb to the late 2010s). As for the study more broadly: Whether CD8+ T cell activation and differentiation in Susac syndrome was antigen driven was tested using repertoire sequencing.

RNA was extracted using the RNeasy kit, and about 0.45 to 1 ug of the RNA was reverse transcribed with random hexamers. The immunoSEQ multiplex PCR assay, which covers 54 Vbeta and 13 Jbeta segments, was used to amplify TCR beta CDR3 regions. PCR amplification bias was corrected by using a synthetic template baseline for primer optimization and computational correction. The authors' analysis ran thus. Only productive sequences were kept, with reads annotated to V, D and J genes according to IMGT and analyzed in immunoSEQ Analyzer. Clonality was calculated as one minus the Shannon entropy normalized by log2 of the number of productive unique sequences. Public and private clones were assessed among the 100 most prevalent clones of each patient and control. Clones were defined as Susac-specific if absent from the healthy and MS cohorts, from approximately 1,100 published viral clones and from other ImmuneACCESS disease sequences. Using fastp at Q25 and MiXCR, TCRdb reprocessed the public reads and kept productive beta chains. Entries that share a CDR3 protein sequence are merged under the most common genes and DNA. What appears here as the V and J calls and clone size reflects TCRdb's work, not the paper's. For this sample the table gives a few hundred thousand distinct CDR3 sequences, of which roughly nine tenths were detected only once. More than 0.06% of the sample lies in the top ten.

On the study overall, not on this receptor specifically: The number of individuals in the TCR sequencing and HLA analysis was recognized as being relatively small.

V and J are trimmed by 7 bases and 7 bases, and the gene matches miss 4 bases of the junction. Based on the germline V gene (reference sequence), the CDR1 and CDR2 sequences are DFQATT and SNEGSKA. From its cysteine to its phenylalanine, the CDR3 spans 12 amino acids. Only the CDR3 part of the read is kept: 36 bases, read in frame from the first base. High-throughput TCR beta sequencing profiled peripheral blood CD8+ and CD4+ T cells from healthy donors, Susac syndrome patients and multiple sclerosis patients. The multiple sclerosis controls were treatment-naive patients whose relapsing-remitting disease, either stable or active, fulfilled the revised McDonald criteria. CD8+ TEMRA cells were enriched by FACS, while bulk CD8+ and CD4+ T cells were purified by magnetic negative isolation. Blood was drawn into EDTA tubes, processed within 24 hours, and PBMCs were isolated by density gradient centrifugation. PBMCs destined for TCR sequencing were cryopreserved in liquid nitrogen and later thawed in a 37 °C water bath. The sorted or isolated CD4+, CD8+ and CD8+ TEMRA cells had a purity of 90% or higher.

The V gene is TRBV20-1 and the J gene is TRBJ1-4; TRBD1 aligns with 9 central bases. The sample taken for sequencing was CD4+ T cells from PBMCs. The sequence was collected from a human donor with multiple sclerosis. The nucleotide sequence reads as follows: TGCAGTGTAGACAGGGGGGCTGAAAAACTGTTTTTT. It specifies CSVDRGAEKLFF.